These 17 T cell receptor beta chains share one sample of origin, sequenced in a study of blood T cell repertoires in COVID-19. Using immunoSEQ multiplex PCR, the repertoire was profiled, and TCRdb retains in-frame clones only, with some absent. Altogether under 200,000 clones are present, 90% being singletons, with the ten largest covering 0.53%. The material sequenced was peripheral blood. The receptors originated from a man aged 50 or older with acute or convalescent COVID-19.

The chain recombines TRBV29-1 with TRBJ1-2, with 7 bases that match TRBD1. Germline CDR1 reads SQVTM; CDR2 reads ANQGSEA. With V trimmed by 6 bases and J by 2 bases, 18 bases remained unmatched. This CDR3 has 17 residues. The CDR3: CSVDDRVRKKDNYGYTF. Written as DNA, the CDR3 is TGCAGCGTGGACGACAGGGTAAGAAAAAAGGACAACTATGGCTACACCTTC.

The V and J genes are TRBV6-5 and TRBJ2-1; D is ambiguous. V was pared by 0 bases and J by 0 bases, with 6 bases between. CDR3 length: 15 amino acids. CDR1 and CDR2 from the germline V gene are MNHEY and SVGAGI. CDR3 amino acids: CASSYSLFSYNEQFF. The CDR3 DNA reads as TGTGCCAGCAGTTACTCACTATTCTCCTACAATGAGCAGTTCTTC.

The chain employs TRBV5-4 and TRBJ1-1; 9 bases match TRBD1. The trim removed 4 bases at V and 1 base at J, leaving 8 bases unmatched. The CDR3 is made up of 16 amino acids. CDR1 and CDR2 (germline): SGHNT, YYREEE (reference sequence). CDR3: CASSRKPGQGNTEAFF. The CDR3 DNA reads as TGTGCCAGCAGCCGAAAACCGGGACAGGGGAACACTGAAGCTTTCTTT.

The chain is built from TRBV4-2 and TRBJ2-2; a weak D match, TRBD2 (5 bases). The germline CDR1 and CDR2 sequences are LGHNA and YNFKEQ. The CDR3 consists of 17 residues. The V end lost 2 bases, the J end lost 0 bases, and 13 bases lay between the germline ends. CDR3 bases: TGTGCCAGCAGCCAATTCGGAGGAGCGGCGAACACCGGGGAGCTGTTTTTT. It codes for CASSQFGGAANTGELFF.

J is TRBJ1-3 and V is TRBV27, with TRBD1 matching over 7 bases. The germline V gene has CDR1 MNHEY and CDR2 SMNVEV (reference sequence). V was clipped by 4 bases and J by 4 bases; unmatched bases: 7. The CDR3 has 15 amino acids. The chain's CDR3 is CASSYSTGSGNTIYF. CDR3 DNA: TGTGCCAGCAGTTACTCGACAGGGAGCGGAAACACCATATATTTT.

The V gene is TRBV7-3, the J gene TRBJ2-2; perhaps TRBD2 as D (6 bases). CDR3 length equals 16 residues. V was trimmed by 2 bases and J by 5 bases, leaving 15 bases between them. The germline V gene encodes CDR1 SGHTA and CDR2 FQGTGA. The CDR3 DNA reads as TGTGCCAGCAGCTTATTAGGCGGGACGGGGACCGGGGAGCTGTTTTTT. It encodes CASSLLGGTGTGELFF.

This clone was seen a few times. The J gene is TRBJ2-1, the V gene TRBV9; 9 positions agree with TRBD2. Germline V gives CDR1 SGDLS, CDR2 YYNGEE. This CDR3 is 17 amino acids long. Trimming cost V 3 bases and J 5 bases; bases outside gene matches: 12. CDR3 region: CASSALKRGARDNEQFF. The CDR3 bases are TGTGCCAGCAGCGCCCTTAAGCGGGGGGCCCGGGACAATGAGCAGTTCTTC.

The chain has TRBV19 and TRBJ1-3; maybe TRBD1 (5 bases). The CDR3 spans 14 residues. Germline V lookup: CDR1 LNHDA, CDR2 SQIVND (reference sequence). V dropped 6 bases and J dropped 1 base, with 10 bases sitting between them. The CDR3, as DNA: TGTGCCAGTAGAGGGGCGGTGTCTGGAAACACCATATATTTT. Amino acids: CASRGAVSGNTIYF.

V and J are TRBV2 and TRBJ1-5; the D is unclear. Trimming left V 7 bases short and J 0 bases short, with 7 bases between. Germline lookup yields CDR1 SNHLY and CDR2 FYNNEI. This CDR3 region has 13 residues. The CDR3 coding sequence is TGTGCCAGCAACCTCTATAGCAATCAGCCCCAGCATTTT. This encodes CASNLYSNQPQHF. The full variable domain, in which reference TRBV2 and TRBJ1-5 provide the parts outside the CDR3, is EPEVTQTPSHQVTQMGQEVILRCVPISNHLYFYWYRQILGQKVEFLVSFYNNEISEKSEIFDDQFSVERPDGSNFTLKIRSTKLEDSAMYFCASNLYSNQPQHFGDGTRLSIL.

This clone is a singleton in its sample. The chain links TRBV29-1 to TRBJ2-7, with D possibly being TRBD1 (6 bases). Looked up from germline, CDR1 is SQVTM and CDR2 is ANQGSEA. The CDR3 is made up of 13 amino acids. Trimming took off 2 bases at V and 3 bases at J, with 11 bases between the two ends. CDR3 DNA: TGCAGCGTTGAATCGGGACACCGCTACGAGCAGTACGTC. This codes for CSVESGHRYEQYV.

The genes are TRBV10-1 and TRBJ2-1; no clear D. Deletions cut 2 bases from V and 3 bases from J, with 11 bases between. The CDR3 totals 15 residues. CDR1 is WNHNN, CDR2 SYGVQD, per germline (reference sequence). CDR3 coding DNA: TGCGCCAGCAGTGAGCACGGCCCGGGCTACAATGAGCAGTTCTTC. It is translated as CASSEHGPGYNEQFF.

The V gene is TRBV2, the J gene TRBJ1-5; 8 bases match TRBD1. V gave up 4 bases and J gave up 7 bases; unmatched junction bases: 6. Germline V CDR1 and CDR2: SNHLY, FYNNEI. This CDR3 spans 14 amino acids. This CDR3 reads CASSGHQGAQPQHF. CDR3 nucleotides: TGTGCCAGCAGTGGACATCAGGGGGCCCAGCCCCAGCATTTT.

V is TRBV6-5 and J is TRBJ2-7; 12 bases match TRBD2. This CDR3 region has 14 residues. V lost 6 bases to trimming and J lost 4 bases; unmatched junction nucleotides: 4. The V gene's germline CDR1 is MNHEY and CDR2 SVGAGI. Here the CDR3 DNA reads TGTGCCAGCAGAGGTCTAGCGGGAGGGTACGAGCAGTACTTC. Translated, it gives CASRGLAGGYEQYF.

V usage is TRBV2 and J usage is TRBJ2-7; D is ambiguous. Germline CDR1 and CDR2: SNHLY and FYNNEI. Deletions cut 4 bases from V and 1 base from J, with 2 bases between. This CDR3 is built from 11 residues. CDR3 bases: TGTGCCAGCAGTGCATCCTACGAGCAGTACTTC. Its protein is CASSASYEQYF.

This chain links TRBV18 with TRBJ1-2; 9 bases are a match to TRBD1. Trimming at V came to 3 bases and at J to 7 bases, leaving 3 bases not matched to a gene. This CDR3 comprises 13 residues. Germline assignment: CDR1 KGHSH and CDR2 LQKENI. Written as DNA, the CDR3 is TGTGCCAGCTCACCGGGACAGGGACTTGGCTACACCTTC. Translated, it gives CASSPGQGLGYTF.

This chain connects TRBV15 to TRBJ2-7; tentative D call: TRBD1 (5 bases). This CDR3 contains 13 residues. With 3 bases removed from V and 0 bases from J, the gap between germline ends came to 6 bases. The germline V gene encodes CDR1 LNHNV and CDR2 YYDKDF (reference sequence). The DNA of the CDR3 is TGTGCCACCAGCAGGGACATCTCCTACGAGCAGTACTTC. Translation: CATSRDISYEQYF. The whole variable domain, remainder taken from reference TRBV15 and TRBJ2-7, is DAMVIQNPRYQVTQFGKPVTLSCSQTLNHNVMYWYQQKSSQAPKLLFHYYDKDFNNEADTPDNFQSRRPNTSFCFLDIRSPGLGDTAMYLCATSRDISYEQYFGPGTRLTVT.

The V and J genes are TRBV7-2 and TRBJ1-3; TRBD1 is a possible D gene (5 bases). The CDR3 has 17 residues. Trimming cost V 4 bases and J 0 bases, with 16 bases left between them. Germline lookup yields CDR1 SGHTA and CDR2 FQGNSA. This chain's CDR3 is CASSSNRGEGSGNTIYF. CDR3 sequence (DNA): TGTGCCAGCAGCTCGAACCGGGGGGAAGGCTCTGGAAACACCATATATTTT.